Following are 21 T cell receptor beta chains from one sample sequenced in a study of Ad26.COV2.S vaccination and SARS-CoV-2 variants. Indicated treatment: over 15 received Ad26.COV2.S at low or high dose, single or two shots; about 5 received placebo; per-sample allocation not given. Day 63 following the first vaccine or placebo injection was when the samples were taken. Using immunoSEQ multiplex PCR, the repertoire was profiled, and TCRdb retains in-frame clones only, with some absent. The sample contains about 500,000 clones, 89% of which appear only once. Source: peripheral blood, taken in a trial of Ad26.COV2.S vaccine versus placebo. The source of these receptors is a person between 18 and 65 years old who received the Ad26.COV2.S COVID-19 vaccine or a placebo.

This clone occurred a few times. The genes are TRBV5-5 and TRBJ2-7; TRBD2 matches at 10 bases. Germline CDR1 SGHKS, CDR2 YYEKEE (reference sequence). The CDR3 spans 13 residues. Trimming removed 4 bases from V and 4 bases from J; junction bases left unmatched: 2. CDR3 DNA sequence: TGTGCCAGCAGCATTAGCGGGAGGTACGAGCAGTACTTC. Translation gives CASSISGRYEQYF.

V is TRBV6-1 and J is TRBJ2-5, with D possibly being TRBD1 or TRBD2 (5 bases each). The CDR3 has 15 amino acids. V dropped 3 bases and J dropped 5 bases, with 16 bases sitting between them. Germline lookup yields CDR1 MNHNS and CDR2 SASEGT. Written as DNA, the CDR3 is TGTGCCAGCAGTGATCGGGGACCAAGCTGGGAGACCCAGTACTTC. Translation gives CASSDRGPSWETQYF.

This sequence joins TRBV5-1 and TRBJ2-1, with 10 bases aligning to TRBD2. Germline assignment: CDR1 SGHRS and CDR2 YFSETQ. Trimming took 0 bases from V and 7 from J; bases not matched to a gene: 4. This CDR3 is built from 15 residues. CDR3 loop: CASSLVLAGANEQFF. CDR3 DNA: TGCGCCAGCAGCTTGGTTCTAGCGGGAGCTAATGAGCAGTTCTTC.

V usage is TRBV14 and J usage is TRBJ1-2; D is possibly TRBD1 (6 bases). Trimming pared 0 bases from V and 7 bases from J, leaving 9 bases between. Germline-derived CDR1 and CDR2 are SGHDN and FVKESK. This CDR3 is built from 13 residues. As DNA, the CDR3 is TGTGCCAGCAGCCAAGATTGGGGGGCTGGCTACACCTTC. Its translation is CASSQDWGAGYTF.

The chain employs TRBV19 and TRBJ2-2, with D tentatively TRBD2 (6 bases). This CDR3 contains 16 residues. Between the trimmed V and J ends, which lost 0 bases and 5 bases, there was a span of 13 bases. CDR1 and CDR2 (germline): LNHDA, SQIVND (reference sequence). The CDR3 region has the DNA TGTGCCAGTAGTATAGACCGGGGACTGCTAACCGGGGAGCTGTTTTTT. Amino acid sequence: CASSIDRGLLTGELFF.

The chain links TRBV10-2 to TRBJ2-3; 11 bases fit TRBD2. The CDR3 extends over 16 amino acids. After removal of 6 bases from V and 0 bases from J, the junction contained 5 bases not matched to a gene. Per the germline V gene, CDR1 is WSHSY and CDR2 is SAAADI. CDR3 amino acids: CASRRGLAASTDTQYF. In DNA form, the CDR3 reads TGCGCCAGCAGGAGGGGACTAGCGGCTAGCACAGATACGCAGTATTTT.

The chain uses TRBV6-5 and TRBJ1-2; tentative D call: TRBD1 (5 bases). V was clipped by 0 bases and J by 5 bases, with 13 bases between them. This CDR3 has 15 amino acids. Germline V gives CDR1 MNHEY, CDR2 SVGAGI. The CDR3 loop reads CASSYSSGTLYGYTF. The CDR3, as DNA: TGTGCCAGCAGTTACTCGAGCGGGACCTTATATGGCTACACCTTC.

J is TRBJ2-7 and V is TRBV6-2 or TRBV6-3; D remains unclear. The CDR3 is 12 amino acids. Germline values: CDR1 MNHEY, CDR2 SVGEGT. Deletions cut 6 bases from V and 2 bases from J, with 8 bases between. This chain's CDR3 is CASSSRPYEQYF. DNA for the CDR3: TGTGCCAGCAGCTCCCGGCCCTACGAGCAGTACTTC.

This clone was observed a few times. The chain couples TRBV7-9 to TRBJ2-2; 8 bases match TRBD1. J lost 0 bases, V lost 5 bases, and 5 bases had no gene match. This CDR3 is 16 amino acids long. The germline V gene encodes CDR1 SEHNR and CDR2 FQNEAQ (reference sequence). The CDR3 bases are TGTGCCAGCAGCCCCTGGACAGGGTCGAACACCGGGGAGCTGTTTTTT. As protein: CASSPWTGSNTGELFF.

The CDR3 protein is CASSFKLAGERAGELFF. CDR3 nucleotide sequence: TGTGCCAGCAGCTTCAAGTTAGCGGGAGAACGAGCCGGGGAGCTGTTTTTT. J is TRBJ2-2 and V is TRBV11-2; 9 bases align to TRBD2. This CDR3 is 17 amino acids long. V trimming: 3 bases; J trimming: 6 bases; junction bases outside the gene matches: 11. Germline assignment: CDR1 SGHAT and CDR2 FQNNGV.

The genes are TRBV5-5 and TRBJ1-4; D call uncertain. Germline lookup yields CDR1 SGHKS and CDR2 YYEKEE (reference sequence). CDR3 size: 15 residues. Trimming left V 4 bases short and J 3 bases short, with 13 bases between. CDR3 DNA sequence: TGTGCCAGCAGCCCGAGACCTGTGGCTAATGAAAAACTGTTTTTT. It specifies CASSPRPVANEKLFF.

This chain links TRBV2 with TRBJ2-3; maybe TRBD2 (6 bases). The CDR3 has 15 amino acids. The V gene's germline CDR1 is SNHLY and CDR2 FYNNEI. Trimming removed 6 bases at V and 3 bases at J, with 16 bases between. The CDR3 DNA sequence: TGTGCCAGCAGGGCGAGACTAGGAGGAACAGATACGCAGTATTTT. This encodes CASRARLGGTDTQYF.

The rearrangement links TRBV7-4 to TRBJ2-4; D might be TRBD1 (5 bases). V shed 5 bases and J shed 7 bases, with 24 bases lying between them. The CDR3 has 17 residues. Germline V CDR1 and CDR2: SGHVT, SQSDAQ. CDR3 amino acids: CASSPWAGSPRRNIQYF. In DNA form, the CDR3 reads TGTGCCAGCAGCCCATGGGCAGGGTCCCCTAGGCGGAACATTCAGTACTTC.

The rearrangement links TRBV5-4 to TRBJ2-7; D may be TRBD1 (6 bases). This CDR3 spans 14 amino acids. Germline V lookup: CDR1 SGHNT, CDR2 YYREEE (reference sequence). The V gene lost 2 bases and the J gene lost 0 bases, with 9 bases spanning the gap. CDR3 amino acids: CASSFTGSSYEQYF. CDR3 bases: TGTGCCAGCAGCTTTACAGGGTCCTCCTACGAGCAGTACTTC.

The chain is built from TRBV4-3 and TRBJ1-2; no clear D gene. From germline, CDR1 is LGHNA and CDR2 YSLEER. This CDR3 region has 14 residues. V lost 3 bases, J lost 7 bases, and 15 bases lay in between. CDR3 region: CASSQEASAAGYTF. The CDR3, as DNA: TGCGCCAGCAGCCAGGAAGCGTCAGCGGCTGGCTACACCTTC.

The chain uses TRBV9 and TRBJ1-3; weak D call: TRBD1 (5 bases). The length of the CDR3 is 18 residues. The germline V and J ends were trimmed by 4 bases and 4 bases, with 24 bases remaining between them. CDR1 and CDR2 (germline): SGDLS, YYNGEE. The CDR3: CASSQTSRTDRYGNTIYF. As DNA, the CDR3 is TGTGCCAGCAGCCAAACCTCAAGAACCGACAGATACGGAAACACCATATATTTT.

V gene TRBV2 combines with J gene TRBJ1-4; D may be TRBD1 (5 bases). The V gene's germline CDR1 is SNHLY and CDR2 FYNNEI. V gave up 6 bases and J gave up 10 bases, with 18 bases separating them. The length of the CDR3 is 14 residues. CDR3 sequence (DNA): TGTGCCAGCAGGACAAGTGGGGCAGCCGGAAAACTGTTTTTT. Protein product: CASRTSGAAGKLFF.

V is TRBV30 and J is TRBJ1-5; 7 bases align to TRBD1. CDR3 length: 13 amino acids. In germline, CDR1 is GTSNPN, CDR2 SVGIG (reference sequence). V shed 5 bases, J shed 5 bases, and the junction held 6 bases outside the gene matches. CDR3 in amino acids: CAWAQGRDQPQHF. CDR3 bases: TGTGCCTGGGCACAGGGGAGGGATCAGCCCCAGCATTTT. The whole variable domain, filled in from reference TRBV30 and TRBJ1-5, reads SQTIHQWPATLVQPVGSPLSLECTVEGTSNPNLYWYRQAAGRGLQLLFYSVGIGQISSEVPQNLSASRPQDRQFILSSKKLLLSDSGFYLCAWAQGRDQPQHFGDGTRLSIL.

This rearrangement joins TRBV28 to TRBJ2-3; a possible D gene is TRBD1 (6 bases). The CDR3 contains 16 residues. Germline V gene sequence: CDR1 MDHEN, CDR2 SYDVKM. The V and J ends lost 3 bases and 3 bases respectively, with 16 bases between them. The CDR3, as DNA: TGTGCCAGCAGTTTTAGGCAGGGGTTTTTTACAGATACGCAGTATTTT. Its translation: CASSFRQGFFTDTQYF.

The rearrangement joins TRBV12-3 or TRBV12-4 to TRBJ2-7, with 7 positions matching TRBD1. The CDR3 has 13 residues. J lost 3 bases, V lost 5 bases, and 4 bases had no gene match. In nucleotides, the CDR3 is TGTGCCAGCAGTCCCCGGGACAGCTACGAGCAGTACTTC. The encoded protein is CASSPRDSYEQYF.

The rearrangement uses TRBV4-1 and TRBJ1-4; the D gene is possibly TRBD1 (5 bases). Germline assignment: CDR1 MGHRA and CDR2 YSYEKL. Trimming removed 0 bases at V and 7 bases at J, with 24 bases between. This CDR3 is built from 19 residues. The chain's CDR3 is CASSQDRGKPFGGVEKLFF. The CDR3 region has the DNA TGCGCCAGCAGCCAAGATCGGGGCAAACCATTCGGGGGGGTTGAAAAACTGTTTTTT.